This passage covers 28 T cell receptor beta chains from one sample sequenced in a study of blood T cells in healthy people across ages. The use of a sample-barcoded 5' primer and a J-beta primer mix characterized a second PCR of roughly 6 to 11 cycles. TCRdb called the 5' RACE reads again in MiXCR, with one record for every CDR3 protein. The table records 1.5 million to 2 million distinct CDR3 sequences, about 50% of them present only once. Material for sequencing was blood. Every receptor here comes from a woman between 40 and 50 years old in good health.

Only one count was recorded for this clonotype. This rearrangement joins TRBV25-1 to TRBJ2-2; TRBD1 or TRBD2 may be the D gene (5 bases each). The CDR3 totals 17 residues. The V end lost 1 base, the J end lost 0 bases, and 12 bases lay between the germline ends. Germline V CDR1 and CDR2: MGHDK, SYGVNS. Here the CDR3 reads CASSELGDGANTGELFF. CDR3 nucleotides: TGTGCCAGCAGTGAATTAGGGGACGGCGCGAACACCGGGGAGCTGTTTTTT.

CDR3 amino acids: CASSQDLRRAVDTQYF. In DNA, the CDR3 is TGTGCCAGCAGCCAAGATTTAAGGCGCGCGGTCGATACGCAGTATTTT. The V gene is TRBV4-2, the J gene TRBJ2-3, with no clear D. Trimming stripped 0 bases from V and 6 bases from J, with 16 bases between. The CDR3 consists of 16 residues. Germline loops: CDR1 LGHNA, CDR2 YNFKEQ.

The V call is TRBV2, the J call TRBJ1-2, with a tentative D call TRBD1 (5 bases). CDR1 and CDR2 from the germline V gene are SNHLY and FYNNEI. The CDR3 spans 14 residues. V shed 6 bases and J shed 4 bases, with 15 bases lying between them. The CDR3 bases are TGTGCCAGCAGCAGAGAGACAGAAGGCTATGGCTACACCTTC. Amino acid sequence: CASSRETEGYGYTF. The full variable domain, with the rest looked up from reference TRBV2 and TRBJ1-2, is EPEVTQTPSHQVTQMGQEVILRCVPISNHLYFYWYRQILGQKVEFLVSFYNNEISEKSEIFDDQFSVERPDGSNFTLKIRSTKLEDSAMYFCASSRETEGYGYTFGSGTRLTVV.

This clonotype appeared a few times. J is TRBJ2-3 and V is TRBV29-1, with D uncertain. This CDR3 has 14 residues. V was clipped by 8 bases and J by 0 bases, with 15 bases between them. CDR1 and CDR2 (germline): SQVTM, ANQGSEA. The CDR3 is CSTLPDPSTDTQYF. CDR3 DNA sequence: TGCAGCACCCTACCAGACCCCAGCACAGATACGCAGTATTTT.

J is TRBJ2-1 and V is TRBV7-9; 13 positions agree with TRBD2. Looked up from germline, CDR1 is SEHNR and CDR2 is FQNEAQ (reference sequence). The CDR3 loop spans 20 amino acids. Trimming removed 2 bases from V and 4 bases from J; junction bases left unmatched: 14. The CDR3 loop reads CASSLKVGRTSGGYYNEQFF. DNA of the CDR3: TGTGCCAGCAGCTTAAAAGTGGGCCGGACTAGCGGGGGCTATTACAATGAGCAGTTCTTC.

This clonotype was detected only a few times. The chain is built from TRBV4-2 and TRBJ1-2; D is uncertain. CDR1 LGHNA and CDR2 YNFKEQ come from the germline V gene. Trimming removed 4 bases at V and 4 bases at J, with 16 bases between. This CDR3 spans 15 amino acids. The chain's CDR3 is CASSPRNTLPYGYTF. CDR3 DNA: TGTGCCAGCAGCCCTCGTAACACACTACCCTATGGCTACACCTTC.

The chain couples TRBV11-2 to TRBJ2-3; tentative D call: TRBD1 (6 bases). Germline V lookup: CDR1 SGHAT, CDR2 FQNNGV. This CDR3 contains 17 residues. Trimming took 5 bases from V and 1 from J, leaving 19 bases between them. The CDR3 loop is CASSPTSGARGTDTQYF. In nucleotides, the CDR3 is TGTGCCAGCAGCCCTACATCAGGGGCGAGGGGCACAGATACGCAGTATTTT.

This clonotype came up a few times. V and J are TRBV29-1 and TRBJ2-3; D uncertain. Germline CDR1 is SQVTM and CDR2 is ANQGSEA. CDR3 length equals 14 residues. The germline V and J ends were trimmed by 4 bases and 2 bases, with 13 bases remaining between them. As DNA, the CDR3 is TGCAGCGTTGGGGTCGTGCAGAACACAGATACGCAGTATTTT. Translating it yields CSVGVVQNTDTQYF.

In its sample, this clonotype was seen a few times. This sequence joins TRBV12-3 or TRBV12-4 and TRBJ2-4, with 7 bases that match TRBD1. The DNA matches TRBJ2-7 better at its end, which makes the J call doubtful. The CDR3 extends over 15 amino acids. The CDR3 DNA reads as TGTGCCAGCAGCCCCACCAACAGGGGAGCCTACGAGCAGTACTTC. Amino acid sequence: CASSPTNRGAYEQYF.

This clonotype was observed a few times. The rearrangement joins TRBV4-2 to TRBJ2-4; tentative D call: TRBD1 (6 bases). The CDR3 runs to 16 residues. Germline values: CDR1 LGHNA, CDR2 YNFKEQ. Trimming removed 3 bases from V and 1 base from J, with 13 bases in between. CDR3 residues: CASSHSGDSAKNIQYF. CDR3 nucleotide sequence: TGTGCCAGCAGCCATTCAGGGGATAGCGCCAAAAACATTCAGTACTTC.

This clonotype has just a few counts. The chain couples TRBV27 to TRBJ2-5; possibly TRBD1 for D (6 bases). Germline V gene data show CDR1 as MNHEY and CDR2 as SMNVEV (reference sequence). Trimming pared 1 base from V and 4 bases from J, leaving 13 bases between. The CDR3 has 15 residues. Here the CDR3 reads CASSLWASGAETQYF. The DNA for the CDR3 is TGTGCCAGCAGTTTATGGGCCTCAGGGGCAGAGACCCAGTACTTC.

The chain links TRBV4-2 to TRBJ1-5; D ambiguous. The CDR3 runs 15 residues. V was shortened by 0 bases and J by 7 bases, with 13 bases between the two germline ends. The germline V gene encodes CDR1 LGHNA and CDR2 YNFKEQ. The CDR3 nucleotides read TGTGCCAGCAGCCAAGATCACCTAGGCAGCCAGCCCCAGCATTTT. Protein sequence: CASSQDHLGSQPQHF.

This rearrangement joins TRBV20-1 to TRBJ2-5; D might be TRBD1 (6 bases). Germline V gene lookup returns CDR1 DFQATT and CDR2 SNEGSKA (reference sequence). Between the trimmed V and J ends, which lost 4 bases and 9 bases, there was a span of 15 bases. This CDR3 contains 12 residues. The CDR3 DNA is TGCAGTGCTAACAGGGCCGCCGCGGCCCAGTACTTC. This sequence encodes CSANRAAAAQYF.

V and J are TRBV7-2 and TRBJ1-2; the match to TRBD1 covers 9 bases. This CDR3 has 15 amino acids. The V and J ends lost 2 bases and 8 bases, in that order; junction bases with no gene match: 9. Germline assignment: CDR1 SGHTA and CDR2 FQGNSA. CDR3 sequence reads: CASSLLPQGAGGYTF. The CDR3 DNA is TGTGCCAGCAGCTTACTTCCACAGGGGGCCGGCGGCTACACCTTC.

This clonotype was seen only a few times. The V call is TRBV29-1, the J call TRBJ2-1, with a possible D match to TRBD2 (5 bases). This CDR3 has 15 residues. Germline CDR1 SQVTM, CDR2 ANQGSEA. Trimming stripped 2 bases from V and 1 base from J, with 12 bases between. CDR3 loop: CSVESGKHSYNEQFF. The CDR3 region has the DNA TGCAGCGTTGAATCCGGGAAACATTCCTACAATGAGCAGTTCTTC.

This clonotype has only a few counts. This chain uses TRBV12-3 or TRBV12-4 with TRBJ2-7; D not certain. Trimming cost V 2 bases and J 7 bases, with 12 bases left between them. The CDR3 is 13 amino acids. The CDR3 DNA reads as TGTGCCAGCAGTTTAATGATACTCGGGGAGCAGTACTTC. Translated, it gives CASSLMILGEQYF.

The chain links TRBV6-1 to TRBJ2-7; 11 bases are a match to TRBD1. The trim removed 1 base at V and 3 bases at J, leaving 2 bases unmatched. The V gene's germline CDR1 is MNHNS and CDR2 SASEGT. The CDR3 length is 15 residues. The CDR3 sequence: CASSEGGTGGYEQYF. The CDR3 nucleotides read TGTGCCAGCAGTGAAGGGGGGACAGGGGGCTACGAGCAGTACTTC.

The chain recombines TRBV5-1 with TRBJ1-2; 9 bases align to TRBD1. The CDR3 is 16 residues long. The junction had 8 bases not matched to a gene; V was cut back by 0 bases and J by 5 bases. Germline V gene sequence: CDR1 SGHRS, CDR2 YFSETQ. The CDR3 reads CASSLDTTGGSYGYTF. DNA of the CDR3: TGCGCCAGCAGCTTGGATACGACAGGGGGTAGTTATGGCTACACCTTC.

Here the CDR3 reads CATSDRLGGGYQETQYF. CDR3 nucleotides: TGTGCCACCAGTGATCGTCTTGGAGGGGGCTACCAAGAGACCCAGTACTTC. The genes are TRBV24-1 and TRBJ2-5; tentative D call: TRBD1 (7 bases). Germline-derived CDR1 and CDR2 are KGHDR and SFDVKD. Deletions cut 3 bases from V and 0 bases from J, with 16 bases between. The CDR3 is made up of 17 amino acids.

Of note for this clonotype: At one boundary the junction diverges from the germline segment, which might be a read error. The rearrangement uses TRBV10-2 and TRBJ2-5; D remains ambiguous. CDR1 and CDR2 (germline): WSHSY, SAAADI. The CDR3 totals 13 residues. Here the CDR3 DNA reads TGTGCCAGCAGTGAAGGGATCCAAGAGACCCAGTACTTC. It yields the protein CASSEGIQETQYF.

This chain uses TRBV7-6 with TRBJ1-4, with 8 bases matching TRBD1. The CDR3 has 16 amino acids. Germline V lookup: CDR1 SGHVS, CDR2 FNYEAQ. The V segment lost 0 bases and the J segment 3 bases; nucleotides outside the gene matches: 3. The CDR3 nucleotides read TGTGCCAGCAGCTTAGCGCAGGGGGCACCTAATGAAAAACTGTTTTTT. It translates to CASSLAQGAPNEKLFF. The full variable domain, in which reference TRBV7-6 and TRBJ1-4 provide the parts outside the CDR3, is GAGVSQSPRYKVTKRGQDVALRCDPISGHVSLYWYRQALGQGPEFLTYFNYEAQQDKSGLPNDRFSAERPEGSISTLTIQRTEQRDSAMYRCASSLAQGAPNEKLFFGSGTQLSVL.

This rearrangement joins TRBV6-2 or TRBV6-3 to TRBJ2-4, with a tentative D call TRBD2 (5 bases). The CDR3 spans 14 residues. The V gene's germline CDR1 is MNHEY and CDR2 SVGEGT. Trimming shortened V by 4 bases and J by 13 bases, and 20 bases separated the two germline ends. The CDR3 DNA follows: TGTGCCAGCAGTTCCAGCGGACGCACGCCAGAGCAGTACTTC. Its translation is CASSSSGRTPEQYF.

This rearrangement joins TRBV25-1 to TRBJ1-1; D may be TRBD1 (6 bases). The V end lost 3 bases, the J end lost 4 bases, and 12 bases lay between the germline ends. CDR1 MGHDK and CDR2 SYGVNS come from the germline V gene. The CDR3 runs to 14 residues. CDR3 sequence: CASSEYQGSTEAFF. The CDR3 DNA sequence: TGTGCCAGCAGTGAGTATCAGGGGAGCACTGAAGCTTTCTTT.

This rearrangement joins TRBV6-2 or TRBV6-3 to TRBJ2-4; tentatively, D is TRBD1 or TRBD2 (5 bases each). The assigned J gene may be wrong: the sequence end matches TRBJ2-5 better. The germline CDR1 and CDR2 sequences are MNHEY and SVGEGT. The CDR3 is made up of 16 amino acids. The CDR3, as DNA: TGTGCCAGCAACTCCCCCGGGCAGGGTGAGGGAGAGACCCAGTACTTC. Its protein is CASNSPGQGEGETQYF.

This clonotype was found a few times. This chain links TRBV4-3 with TRBJ2-1, with TRBD2 identical over 10 bases. The CDR3 is 16 residues long. Germline loops: CDR1 LGHNA, CDR2 YSLEER. V lost 1 base, J lost 3 bases, and 3 bases stayed unmatched. The CDR3: CASSQGRLAGYNEQFF. In DNA form, the CDR3 reads TGCGCCAGCAGCCAAGGAAGACTAGCGGGCTACAATGAGCAGTTCTTC.

The V call is TRBV7-2, the J call TRBJ1-6, with TRBD1 matching over 10 bases. The trim removed 6 bases at V and 8 bases at J, leaving 4 bases unmatched. This CDR3 comprises 14 residues. The germline CDR1 and CDR2 sequences are SGHTA and FQGNSA. CDR3 protein: CASRRGQGYSPLHF. The DNA of the CDR3 is TGTGCCAGCAGACGGGGACAGGGGTATTCACCCCTCCACTTT.

A word on this clonotype: One junction end does not reproduce the germline sequence, and a read error may be involved. The chain employs TRBV10-3 and TRBJ2-7; D remains unclear. The CDR3 consists of 13 residues. Germline CDR1 ENHRY, CDR2 SYGVKD. For the CDR3, the DNA is TGTGCCAGCAGTCGGTCGGATACCTACGAGCAGTACTTC. It is translated as CASSRSDTYEQYF.

The chain employs TRBV7-3 and TRBJ1-2; D is perhaps TRBD1 (5 bases). The CDR3 is 12 amino acids. The germline CDR1 and CDR2 sequences are SGHTA and FQGTGA. With 5 bases removed from V and 6 bases from J, the gap between germline ends came to 10 bases. CDR3 sequence reads: CASSAQGDGYTF. The CDR3 DNA sequence: TGTGCCAGCAGCGCCCAGGGTGATGGCTACACCTTC.